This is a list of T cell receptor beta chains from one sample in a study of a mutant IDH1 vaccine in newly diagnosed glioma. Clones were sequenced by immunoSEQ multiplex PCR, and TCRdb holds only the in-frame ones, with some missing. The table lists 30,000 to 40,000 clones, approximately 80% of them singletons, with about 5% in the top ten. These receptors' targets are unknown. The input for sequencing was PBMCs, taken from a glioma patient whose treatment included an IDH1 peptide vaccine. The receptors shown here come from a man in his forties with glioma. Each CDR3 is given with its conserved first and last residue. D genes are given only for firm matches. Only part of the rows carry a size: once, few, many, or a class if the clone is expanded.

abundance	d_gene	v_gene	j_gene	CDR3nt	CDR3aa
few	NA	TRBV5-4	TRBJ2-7	TGTGCCAGCAGCTGGAAGGACGGCTACGAGCAGTACTTC	CASSWKDGYEQYF
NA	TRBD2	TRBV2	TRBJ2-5	TGTGCCAGCAGTGAATATTCTCGGGGGGCTAGCGGGTTGAAGACCCAGTACTTC	CASSEYSRGASGLKTQYF
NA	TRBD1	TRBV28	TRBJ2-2	TGTGCCAGCAGTTTTCTTTCAGGGGGAATCGGGGAGCTGTTTTTT	CASSFLSGGIGELFF
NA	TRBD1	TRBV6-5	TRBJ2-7	TGTGCCAGCAGCCGAGGGACAGGCTACGAGCAGTACTTC	CASSRGTGYEQYF
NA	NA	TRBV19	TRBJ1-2	TGTGCCAGTAGTACCCAAACAGAAACTAACTATGGCTACACCTTC	CASSTQTETNYGYTF
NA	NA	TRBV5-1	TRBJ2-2	TGCGCCAGCCGCCTCGGGACGAACGCGAACACCGGGGAGCTGTTTTTT	CASRLGTNANTGELFF
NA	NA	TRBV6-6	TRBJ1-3	TGTGCCAGCAGTTACCAGGAGGCAGGGCCTGGAAACACCATATATTTT	CASSYQEAGPGNTIYF
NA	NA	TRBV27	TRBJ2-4	TGTGCCAGCAGTTTTAGGGTTGGGGGGACACTAGCCAAAAACATTCAGTACTTC	CASSFRVGGTLAKNIQYF
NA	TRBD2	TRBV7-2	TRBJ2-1	TGTGCCAGCAGCTTCCCCACCCTAGCGGGGGGCAACTACAATGAGCAGTTCTTC	CASSFPTLAGGNYNEQFF
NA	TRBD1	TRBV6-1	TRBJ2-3	TGTGCCAGCAGCCTACAGGGGAGCACAGATACGCAGTATTTT	CASSLQGSTDTQYF